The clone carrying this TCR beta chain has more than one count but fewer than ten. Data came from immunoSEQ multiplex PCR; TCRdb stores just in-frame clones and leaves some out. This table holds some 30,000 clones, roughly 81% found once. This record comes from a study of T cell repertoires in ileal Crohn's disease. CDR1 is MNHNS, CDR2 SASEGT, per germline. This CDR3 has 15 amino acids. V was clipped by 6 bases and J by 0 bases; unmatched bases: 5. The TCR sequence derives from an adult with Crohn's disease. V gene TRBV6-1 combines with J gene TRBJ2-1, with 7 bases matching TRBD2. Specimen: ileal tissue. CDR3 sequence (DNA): TGTGCCAGCAGGGGACTACAGAGCTCCTACAATGAGCAGTTCTTC. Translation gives CASRGLQSSYNEQFF.